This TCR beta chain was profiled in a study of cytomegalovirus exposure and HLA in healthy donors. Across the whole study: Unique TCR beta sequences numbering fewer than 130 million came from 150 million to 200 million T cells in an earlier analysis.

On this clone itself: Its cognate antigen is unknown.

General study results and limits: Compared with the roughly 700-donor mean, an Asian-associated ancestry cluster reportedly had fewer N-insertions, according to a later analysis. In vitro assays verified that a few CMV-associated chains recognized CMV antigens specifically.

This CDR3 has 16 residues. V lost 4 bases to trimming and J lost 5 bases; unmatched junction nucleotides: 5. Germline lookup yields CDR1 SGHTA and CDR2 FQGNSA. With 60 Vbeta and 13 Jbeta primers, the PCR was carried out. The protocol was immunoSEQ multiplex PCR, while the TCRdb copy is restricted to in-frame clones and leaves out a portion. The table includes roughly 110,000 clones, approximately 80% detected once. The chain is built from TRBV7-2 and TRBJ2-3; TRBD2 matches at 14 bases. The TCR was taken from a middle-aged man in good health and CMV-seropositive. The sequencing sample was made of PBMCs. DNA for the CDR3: TGTGCCAGCAGCTCGGCCGGGACTAGCGGGGGAGATACGCAGTATTTT. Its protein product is CASSSAGTSGGDTQYF. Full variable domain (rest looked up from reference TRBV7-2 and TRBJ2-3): GAGVSQSPSNKVTEKGKDVELRCDPISGHTALYWYRQSLGQGLEFLIYFQGNSAPDKSGLPSDRFSAERTGGSVSTLTIQRTQQEDSAVYLCASSSAGTSGGDTQYFGPGTRLTVL.